These 17 T cell receptor beta chains share one sample of origin, sequenced in a study of T cells after somatic rescue of genetic block (dated by TCRdb to 2019 to 2021). The library was built by means of the immunoSEQ multiplex PCR assay. Here the immuneACCESS table is served through TCRdb, limited to in-frame sequences with V and J called. Missing clones are a known gap in these copies; in checked studies unresolved V genes cover under half, and the rest lacks a known reason. Recorded for this sample are 12,000 or so clones; approximately 80% of them occurred a single time. The ten largest make up roughly 8.5% of the sample. The specimen was peripheral blood mononuclear cells (PBMCs). Source of these receptors: a boy younger than 18.

V is TRBV15 and J is TRBJ2-1; D is possibly TRBD2 (5 bases). Trimming took 1 base from V and 8 from J, leaving 18 bases between them. The CDR3 length is 16 residues. CDR1 is LNHNV, CDR2 YYDKDF, per germline (reference sequence). CDR3 DNA sequence: TGTGCCACCAGCAGAGGGATGGAGCTAGCTCTCGATGAGCAGTTCTTC. Residues: CATSRGMELALDEQFF. The full variable domain, rest sourced from reference TRBV15 and TRBJ2-1, is DAMVIQNPRYQVTQFGKPVTLSCSQTLNHNVMYWYQQKSSQAPKLLFHYYDKDFNNEADTPDNFQSRRPNTSFCFLDIRSPGLGDTAMYLCATSRGMELALDEQFFGPGTRLTVL.

V gene TRBV2 combines with J gene TRBJ1-4; 7 positions match TRBD1. The CDR3 has 14 residues. The trim removed 4 bases at V and 6 bases at J, leaving 5 bases unmatched. Per germline, CDR1 SNHLY and CDR2 FYNNEI. CDR3 DNA: TGTGCCAGCAGTGCAAACAGGGGCGATGAAAAACTGTTTTTT. Its protein product is CASSANRGDEKLFF.

The rearrangement links TRBV4-1 to TRBJ2-2; D ambiguous. Germline V lookup: CDR1 MGHRA, CDR2 YSYEKL. The V and J ends lost 6 bases and 4 bases respectively, with 12 bases between them. This CDR3 region has 14 residues. CDR3 bases: TGCGCCAGCAGTTCCCTGGGCCGCACCGGGGAGCTGTTTTTT. The encoded protein is CASSSLGRTGELFF.

The chain joins TRBV11-2 to TRBJ2-4, with D perhaps matching TRBD1 or TRBD2 (5 bases each). CDR1 is SGHAT, CDR2 FQNNGV, per germline. Trimming took off 2 bases at V and 0 bases at J, with 11 bases between the two ends. CDR3 length: 16 amino acids. The CDR3 loop reads CASSLTGPVAKNIQYF. In DNA form, the CDR3 reads TGTGCCAGCAGCTTAACGGGGCCCGTAGCCAAAAACATTCAGTACTTC.

The CDR3: CASSPNLGWEQYF. The CDR3, as DNA: TGTGCCAGCAGCCCCAATTTGGGGTGGGAGCAGTACTTC. The gene calls are TRBV5-4 and TRBJ2-7, with D unclear. Trimming removed 4 bases at V and 7 bases at J, with 15 bases between. Germline V lookup: CDR1 SGHNT, CDR2 YYREEE (reference sequence). The CDR3 runs to 13 residues.

The chain links TRBV6-1 to TRBJ2-3, with 7 bases lining up with TRBD2. V was pared by 0 bases and J by 6 bases, with 3 bases of the junction left unmatched. The germline CDR1 and CDR2 sequences are MNHNS and SASEGT. The CDR3 loop spans 14 amino acids. In DNA, the CDR3 is TGTGCCAGCAGTGAAGCCCGGGGGGAGGATACGCAGTATTTT. Amino acid sequence: CASSEARGEDTQYF.

The chain joins TRBV6-6 to TRBJ1-2; D not resolved. The CDR3 is 13 amino acids. Germline V gene sequence: CDR1 MNHNY, CDR2 SVGAGI (reference sequence). V lost 6 bases and J lost 3, with 11 bases in between. Here the CDR3 reads CASSPEWDYGYTF. The CDR3 bases are TGTGCCAGCAGCCCCGAATGGGACTATGGCTACACCTTC.

CDR3 sequence reads: CASSELGVRTTYEQYF. CDR3 nucleotides: TGCGCCAGCAGTGAGTTGGGTGTCAGGACGACCTACGAGCAGTACTTC. The chain couples TRBV10-2 to TRBJ2-7; D is ambiguous. Germline-derived CDR1 and CDR2 are WSHSY and SAAADI. The CDR3 is 16 residues long. V lost 1 base and J 2 bases, leaving 15 bases between the germline ends.

This clone was picked up a small number of times. The genes are TRBV9 and TRBJ2-2; no clear D gene. The CDR3 has 15 residues. The V end was cut by 3 bases, the J end by 4 bases, with 13 bases between. Germline CDR1 and CDR2: SGDLS and YYNGEE. The CDR3 DNA follows: TGTGCCAGCAGCGCTACTAAACCTTTCACCGGGGAGCTGTTTTTT. Its protein product is CASSATKPFTGELFF.

V usage is TRBV4-3 and J usage is TRBJ2-3, with D possibly matching TRBD1 (7 bases). The CDR3 extends over 16 amino acids. The germline gives CDR1 LGHNA, CDR2 YSLEER. V was trimmed by 1 base and J by 6 bases, leaving 17 bases between them. CDR3 loop: CASSQVLGRGRDTQYF. In DNA, the CDR3 is TGCGCCAGCAGCCAAGTACTGGGCAGGGGGAGGGATACGCAGTATTTT.

This chain links TRBV21-1 with TRBJ2-2; the table's D call, TRBD1, was not checked against the DNA. TRBV21-1 is designated a pseudogene. This CDR3 spans 18 amino acids. CDR3 protein: CASSSRTGRGGNTGELFF. DNA of the CDR3: TGTGCCAGCAGCTCCCGGACAGGGAGGGGGGGGAACACCGGGGAGCTGTTTTTT.

This chain connects TRBV7-9 to TRBJ1-4; D is unresolved. V dropped 5 bases and J dropped 5 bases, with 15 bases sitting between them. There are 15 residues in the CDR3. Germline V gene data show CDR1 as SEHNR and CDR2 as FQNEAQ (reference sequence). The DNA of the CDR3 is TGTGCCAGCAGCCGCCCTAAGGGAAGAAATGAAAAACTGTTTTTT. As protein: CASSRPKGRNEKLFF. Filled out from reference TRBV7-9 and TRBJ1-4, the complete variable domain reads DTGVSQNPRHKITKRGQNVTFRCDPISEHNRLYWYRQTLGQGPEFLTYFQNEAQLEKSRLLSDRFSAERPKGSFSTLEIQRTEQGDSAMYLCASSRPKGRNEKLFFGSGTQLSVL.

This clone was seen just once. V usage is TRBV5-4 and J usage is TRBJ2-1, with D unresolved. Germline CDR1 SGHNT, CDR2 YYREEE (reference sequence). This CDR3 contains 11 residues. The V end lost 5 bases, the J end lost 10 bases, and 10 bases lay between the germline ends. The CDR3 loop reads CASSYGGEQFF. The CDR3 DNA is TGTGCCAGCAGTTACGGTGGGGAGCAGTTCTTC.

The CDR3 DNA follows: TGTGCCAGCAGCTCGGGGACTAGCGGGGACTTCAGCACAGATACGCAGTATTTT. Residues: CASSSGTSGDFSTDTQYF. This chain uses TRBV11-3 with TRBJ2-3, with 13 bases that match TRBD2. Germline V gene data show CDR1 as SGHNT and CDR2 as YENEEA. The V and J ends lost 4 bases and 0 bases, in that order; junction bases with no gene match: 7. This CDR3 is 18 amino acids long.

The rearrangement uses TRBV4-3 and TRBJ2-7; D is perhaps TRBD1 (6 bases). CDR1 LGHNA and CDR2 YSLEER come from the germline V gene. CDR3 length: 15 amino acids. V was clipped by 3 bases and J by 5 bases, with 17 bases between them. The CDR3, as DNA: TGCGCCAGCAGCCACGCTGACACAGGGCTCGACGAGCAGTACTTC. This codes for CASSHADTGLDEQYF.

As DNA, the CDR3 is TGTGCCAGTAGTTCTGGGACAGCGATTGCAACTAATGAAAAACTGTTTTTT. This codes for CASSSGTAIATNEKLFF. The V gene is TRBV19, the J gene TRBJ1-4, with TRBD1 identical over 7 bases. V shed 5 bases, J shed 0 bases, and the junction held 9 bases outside the gene matches. The CDR3 sequence is 17 residues long. The germline V gene has CDR1 LNHDA and CDR2 SQIVND (reference sequence).

On this clone: The junction shows a germline mismatch at one end, possibly a read error. The gene calls are TRBV29-1 and TRBJ2-3; 7 bases line up with TRBD2. From germline, CDR1 is SQVTM and CDR2 ANQGSEA. The CDR3 runs 15 residues. CDR3 nucleotide sequence: TGCAGCGCCACCCAGCGGGATGTTCTCACAGATATGCAGTATTTT. Its translation is CSATQRDVLTDMQYF.